The 11 T cell receptor beta chains below were found in one sample sequenced in a study of T cells in Graves' hyperthyroidism and ophthalmopathy. Amplification of TCR beta CDR3 regions used RNA as the template. The HTBI primer set was used in a first-round RT-PCR of the TCR CDR3. MiXCR, applied by TCRdb to the multiplex PCR reads, yields one record per CDR3 protein. Altogether approximately 690,000 distinct CDR3 sequences are present, less than 25% being singletons, with the ten largest covering under 35%. The sample was blood. The receptors originated from a man aged 30 to 39 with Graves' ophthalmopathy.

This chain uses TRBV20-1 with TRBJ2-7, with 7 bases matching TRBD2. Germline-derived CDR1 and CDR2 are DFQATT and SNEGSKA (reference sequence). Trimming cost V 6 bases and J 5 bases; bases outside gene matches: 10. This CDR3 region has 13 residues. CDR3 in amino acids: CSATVGGIDEQYF. Written as DNA, the CDR3 is TGCAGTGCAACAGTGGGAGGGATAGACGAGCAGTACTTC.

This clonotype was observed at least ten times. The chain combines TRBV3-1 with TRBJ2-5; either TRBD1 or TRBD2 may fit D (5 bases each). The CDR3 is made up of 14 amino acids. CDR1 is LGHDT, CDR2 YNNKEL, per germline (reference sequence). The V end was cut by 4 bases, the J end by 2 bases, with 11 bases between. CDR3 nucleotides: TGTGCCAGCAGCCGGGGGTACAGTCAAGAGACCCAGTACTTC. Its translation: CASSRGYSQETQYF.

This sequence joins TRBV20-1 and TRBJ2-1; the match to TRBD2 covers 8 bases. This CDR3 spans 19 amino acids. Trimming at V came to 2 bases and at J to 4 bases, leaving 19 bases not matched to a gene. CDR1 and CDR2 from the germline V gene are DFQATT and SNEGSKA (reference sequence). The CDR3 DNA reads as TGCAGTGCTAGACCCGTGTCTATCCAAGAGCGGGAGATGTACAATGAGCAGTTCTTC. It specifies CSARPVSIQEREMYNEQFF.

This chain links TRBV12-3 or TRBV12-4 with TRBJ1-5, with D possibly TRBD1 on 5 matching bases. The CDR3 spans 15 residues. Between the trimmed V and J ends, which lost 6 bases and 4 bases, there was a span of 16 bases. In DNA, the CDR3 is TGTGCCAGCAGGGAGGGGCAGTTGCTTAATCAGCCCCAGCATTTT. This codes for CASREGQLLNQPQHF.

This clonotype has at least ten counts. The genes are TRBV7-9 and TRBJ2-7, with 9 bases matching TRBD2. The V gene end was trimmed by 4 bases and the J gene end by 1 base; junction bases not matched to a gene: 2. This CDR3 spans 14 amino acids. CDR1 is SEHNR, CDR2 FQNEAQ, per germline (reference sequence). The CDR3: CASSSLAGSYEQYF. For the CDR3, the DNA is TGTGCCAGCAGCTCGCTAGCGGGATCCTACGAGCAGTACTTC.

This clonotype was found a few times. The chain carries TRBV10-3 and TRBJ2-3; D is ambiguous. Trimming took 4 bases from V and 3 from J, leaving 5 bases between them. This CDR3 contains 12 residues. Looked up from germline, CDR1 is ENHRY and CDR2 is SYGVKD. CDR3: CAISGRTDTQYF. CDR3 DNA sequence: TGTGCCATCAGTGGCAGAACAGATACGCAGTATTTT.

Details on this clonotype: It may be a read error: a sequence one base away is much more abundant. This chain uses TRBV7-2 with TRBJ2-3; no clear D. CDR3 length: 15 amino acids. From germline, CDR1 is SGHTA and CDR2 FQGNSA. Trimming shortened V by 2 bases and J by 0 bases, and 9 bases separated the two germline ends. Here the CDR3 DNA reads TGTGCCAGCAGCTTAAGATGGCCTAGCACAGATACGCAGTATTTT. Amino acid sequence: CASSLRWPSTDTQYF.

The gene calls are TRBV11-2 and TRBJ2-2; maybe TRBD2 (5 bases). The CDR3 sequence is 15 residues long. CDR1 and CDR2 (germline): SGHAT, FQNNGV. Trimming pared 4 bases from V and 1 base from J, leaving 10 bases between. The CDR3 reads CASSSTGLNTGELFF. The CDR3 coding sequence is TGTGCCAGCAGCTCCACGGGGTTGAACACCGGGGAGCTGTTTTTT.

This clonotype was seen at least ten times. The chain combines TRBV28 with TRBJ1-1; D remains unclear. Trimming removed 4 bases from V and 10 bases from J, with 19 bases in between. The CDR3 is made up of 14 amino acids. Germline values: CDR1 MDHEN, CDR2 SYDVKM. CDR3 in amino acids: CASSSPGPGGRAFF. The DNA for the CDR3 is TGTGCCAGCAGTTCACCCGGACCGGGCGGAAGAGCTTTCTTT.

This clonotype appeared a few times. The chain employs TRBV20-1 and TRBJ2-2, with D maybe TRBD2 (5 bases). CDR1 is DFQATT and CDR2 is SNEGSKA in the germline V gene (reference sequence). The CDR3 length is 14 residues. Trimming removed 5 bases at V and 0 bases at J, with 10 bases between. CDR3 bases: TGCAGTGCTCTCAGAGGGTCGAACACCGGGGAGCTGTTTTTT. Its translation: CSALRGSNTGELFF.

The chain links TRBV6-1 to TRBJ1-2; TRBD1 matches at 7 bases. Per the germline V gene, CDR1 is MNHNS and CDR2 is SASEGT. This CDR3 comprises 17 residues. With V trimmed by 6 bases and J by 2 bases, 15 bases remained unmatched. The CDR3 reads CASSPVSLSGQNYGYTF. In nucleotides, the CDR3 is TGTGCCAGCAGCCCGGTCTCCCTTTCGGGACAGAACTATGGCTACACCTTC.